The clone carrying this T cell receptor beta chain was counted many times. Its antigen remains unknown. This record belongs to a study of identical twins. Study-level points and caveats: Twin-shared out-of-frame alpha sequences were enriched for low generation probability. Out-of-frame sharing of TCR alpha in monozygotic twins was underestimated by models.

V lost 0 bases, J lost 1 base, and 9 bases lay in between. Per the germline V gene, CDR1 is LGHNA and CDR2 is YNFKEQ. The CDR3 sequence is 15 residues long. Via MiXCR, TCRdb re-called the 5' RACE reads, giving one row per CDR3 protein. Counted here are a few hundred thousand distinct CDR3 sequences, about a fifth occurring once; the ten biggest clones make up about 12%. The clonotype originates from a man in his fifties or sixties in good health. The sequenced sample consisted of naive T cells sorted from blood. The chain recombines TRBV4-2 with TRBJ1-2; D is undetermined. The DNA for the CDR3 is TGTGCCAGCAGCCAAGATCAGCACGGTAACTATGGCTACACCTTC. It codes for CASSQDQHGNYGYTF.